These 16 T cell receptor beta chains came from one sample sequenced in a study of blood T cells in healthy people across ages. Combining a sample-barcoded 5' primer with a J-beta primer mix, a second PCR ran for roughly 7 to 11 cycles. Using its own MiXCR run on the 5' RACE reads, TCRdb lists one record per CDR3 protein. The table shows approximately 790,000 distinct CDR3 sequences, with 62% occurring only once. Sequenced: blood. These receptors were obtained from a man under 40 in good health.

This clonotype was detected only a few times. The rearrangement joins TRBV4-3 to TRBJ2-6; 7 nucleotides align to TRBD1. Unmatched junction bases numbered 3, after V lost 1 base and J lost 0 bases. Germline-derived CDR1 and CDR2 are LGHNA and YSLEER. CDR3 length: 17 residues. CDR3 amino acids: CASSQVDRSSGANVLTF. CDR3 coding DNA: TGCGCCAGCAGCCAAGTGGACAGGAGCTCTGGGGCCAACGTCCTGACTTTC.

The gene calls are TRBV11-2 and TRBJ2-7; a possible D gene is TRBD2 (7 bases). Judging by the DNA end, TRBJ2-5 fits better; the J call may be wrong. This CDR3 is built from 17 residues. Germline CDR1 and CDR2: SGHAT and FQNNGV. This CDR3 reads CASSLVAAGAFGETQYF. As DNA, the CDR3 is TGTGCCAGCAGCTTAGTAGCGGCGGGGGCCTTCGGAGAGACCCAGTACTTC.

With respect to this clonotype: At one boundary the junction diverges from the germline segment, which might be a read error. J is TRBJ2-5 and V is TRBV7-2, with D possibly matching TRBD1 (5 bases). This CDR3 comprises 15 residues. The germline gives CDR1 SGHTA, CDR2 FQGNSA. Here the CDR3 DNA reads TGTGTCAGCAGCTTGGGGCTGCTCGGACAAGAGACCCAGTACTTC. Translating it yields CVSSLGLLGQETQYF.

In nucleotides, the CDR3 is TGCGCCAGCAGCCAAGTGACAGGGTTCGATGAGCAGTTCTTC. Translation: CASSQVTGFDEQFF. V usage is TRBV4-3 and J usage is TRBJ2-1, with 7 bases aligning to TRBD1. The CDR3 totals 14 residues. J lost 8 bases, V lost 1 base, and 5 bases had no gene match. The germline CDR1 and CDR2 sequences are LGHNA and YSLEER.

V and J are TRBV4-3 and TRBJ2-7; D remains ambiguous. Per the germline V gene, CDR1 is LGHNA and CDR2 is YSLEER. Trimming took 2 bases from V and 0 from J, leaving 5 bases between them. This CDR3 is 13 amino acids long. In DNA, the CDR3 is TGCGCCAGCAGCCAATATAGCTCCTACGAGCAGTACTTC. It specifies CASSQYSSYEQYF.

V usage is TRBV30 and J usage is TRBJ2-6; tentatively, D is TRBD1 (6 bases). Per the germline V gene, CDR1 is GTSNPN and CDR2 is SVGIG (reference sequence). The CDR3 covers 14 residues. The CDR3 nucleotides are TGTTCTTGGAGGACAGCAGCTGGGGCCAACGTCCTGACTTTC. As protein: CSWRTAAGANVLTF.

In this sample, this clonotype turned up once. The V call is TRBV7-9, the J call TRBJ1-2; 9 nucleotides agree with TRBD1. The germline V gene has CDR1 SEHNR and CDR2 FQNEAQ (reference sequence). The CDR3 is 19 amino acids. V was clipped by 1 base and J by 4 bases; unmatched bases: 16. The CDR3 nucleotides read TGTGCCAGCAGCTTAGGAGGGTTGCGGGGACAGGGATTCCGCTATGGCTACACCTTC. Translation gives CASSLGGLRGQGFRYGYTF.

The J gene is TRBJ1-2, the V gene TRBV27; no clear D gene. Germline CDR1 is MNHEY and CDR2 is SMNVEV (reference sequence). The CDR3 is 14 residues long. V was trimmed by 4 bases and J by 3 bases, leaving 12 bases between them. CDR3 loop: CASSSTGSDYGYTF. The CDR3, as DNA: TGTGCCAGCAGTTCCACGGGGAGCGACTATGGCTACACCTTC.

The CDR3: CASGRTADTEAFF. The DNA of the CDR3 is TGTGCCTCCGGGCGGACCGCGGACACTGAAGCTTTCTTT. V usage is TRBV7-9 and J usage is TRBJ1-1; no firm D call. Germline loops: CDR1 SEHNR, CDR2 FQNEAQ (reference sequence). The V gene lost 11 bases and the J gene lost 3 bases, with 16 bases spanning the gap. There are 13 residues in the CDR3.

This sequence joins TRBV7-6 and TRBJ2-3; TRBD1 agrees at 12 bases. The V and J ends lost 5 bases and 6 bases, in that order; junction bases with no gene match: 6. The CDR3 covers 15 residues. CDR1 and CDR2 (germline): SGHVS, FNYEAQ. CDR3 nucleotide sequence: TGTGCCAGCAGCGAGGGACAGGGGGCCGGGGATACGCAGTATTTT. Protein: CASSEGQGAGDTQYF.

The chain links TRBV6-2 or TRBV6-3 to TRBJ2-5, with D unresolved. V lost 6 bases, J lost 11 bases, and 25 bases lay in between. CDR1 is MNHEY, CDR2 SVGEGT, per germline. The CDR3 length is 15 residues. The CDR3, as DNA: TGTGCCAGCAGCCCCCATGTGGCCTCCTACAATGAGCAGTACTTC. This sequence encodes CASSPHVASYNEQYF.

The rearrangement joins TRBV4-2 to TRBJ2-1; weak D call: TRBD1 (5 bases). The CDR3 has 16 amino acids. V lost 0 bases, J lost 8 bases, and 17 bases lay in between. Germline loops: CDR1 LGHNA, CDR2 YNFKEQ. The CDR3 region has the DNA TGTGCCAGCAGCCAAGAGGGGTGGCAGGGCGCGGATGAGCAGTTCTTC. It codes for CASSQEGWQGADEQFF.

The gene calls are TRBV6-2 or TRBV6-3 and TRBJ2-2; D not certain. Germline V lookup: CDR1 MNHEY, CDR2 SVGEGT. The CDR3 extends over 11 amino acids. V lost 7 bases to trimming and J lost 9 bases, with 9 bases between them. CDR3 sequence reads: CASTVARELFF. The CDR3 DNA follows: TGTGCCAGCACAGTAGCCCGGGAGCTGTTTTTT.

In this sample, this clonotype turned up a few times. A junction boundary mismatches the germline segment, possibly from a read error. The genes are TRBV13 and TRBJ1-6; 9 bases are a match to TRBD1. Germline V gives CDR1 PRHDT, CDR2 FYEKMQ (reference sequence). The CDR3 covers 18 residues. This chain's CDR3 is CASTLGGGQGFVNSPLHF. CDR3 in DNA: TGTGCCAGCACCTTAGGTGGGGGACAGGGCTTCGTGAATTCACCCCTCCACTTT.

CDR3: CSARSSQGSPYEQYF. CDR3 nucleotides: TGCAGTGCTAGATCCAGCCAGGGGTCACCCTACGAGCAGTACTTC. The chain carries TRBV20-1 and TRBJ2-7, with a tentative D call TRBD1 (6 bases). Trimming left V 2 bases short and J 2 bases short, with 16 bases between. The CDR3 covers 15 residues. Germline lookup yields CDR1 DFQATT and CDR2 SNEGSKA (reference sequence).

The chain carries TRBV9 and TRBJ2-3; D gene ambiguous. The CDR3 covers 15 residues. In germline, CDR1 is SGDLS, CDR2 YYNGEE. V was cut by 0 bases and J by 4 bases, with 12 bases left in between. This chain's CDR3 is CASSVEVAFADTQYF. CDR3 DNA: TGTGCCAGCAGCGTAGAAGTGGCGTTTGCAGATACGCAGTATTTT.